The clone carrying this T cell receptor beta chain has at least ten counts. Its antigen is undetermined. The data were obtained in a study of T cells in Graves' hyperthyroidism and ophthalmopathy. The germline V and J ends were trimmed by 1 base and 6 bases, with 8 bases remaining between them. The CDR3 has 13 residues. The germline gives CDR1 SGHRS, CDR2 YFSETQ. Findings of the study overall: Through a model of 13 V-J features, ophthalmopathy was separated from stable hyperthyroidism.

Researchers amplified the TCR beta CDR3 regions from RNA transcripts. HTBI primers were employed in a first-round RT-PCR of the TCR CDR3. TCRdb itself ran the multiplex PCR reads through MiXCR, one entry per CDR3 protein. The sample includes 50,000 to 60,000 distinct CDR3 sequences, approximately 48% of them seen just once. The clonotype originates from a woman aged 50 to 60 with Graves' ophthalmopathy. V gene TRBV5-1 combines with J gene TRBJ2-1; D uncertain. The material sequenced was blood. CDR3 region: CASSLKESNEQFF. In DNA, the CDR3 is TGCGCCAGCAGCTTGAAGGAGAGCAATGAGCAGTTCTTC.